These T cell receptor beta chains were read from a single sample in a study of T cells in Graves' hyperthyroidism and ophthalmopathy. One entry per CDR3 protein results from TCRdb running MiXCR on the multiplex PCR reads. The sample carries hundreds of thousands of distinct CDR3 sequences, about 38% recorded once. The sample consisted of blood. These receptors all stem from a young man with Graves' hyperthyroidism. The CDR3 runs from the conserved cysteine through the conserved F or W. The D gene is left open where the match is weak. For some rows the clone size is stated as once, few or many, or as a class when expanded; others skip it.

V	size	D	J	DNA	CDR3
TRBV2	many	TRBD1	TRBJ1-5	TGTGCCAGCAGCGCAGGGACAGGCAATCAGCCCCAGCATTTT	CASSAGTGNQPQHF
TRBV19	few	.	TRBJ1-1	TGTGCCAGTAGTTCCCCCCCTGGGGGGAACACTGAAGCTTTCTTT	CASSSPPGGNTEAFF
TRBV13	.	.	TRBJ1-1	TGTGCCAGCAGCTTAGGCCTAGGGGCGGGTACTGAAGCTTTCTTT	CASSLGLGAGTEAFF
TRBV12-3/TRBV12-4	.	TRBD1	TRBJ1-2	TGTGCCAGCAGTTTTATTGGGACAGGGGGCTACACCTTC	CASSFIGTGGYTF
TRBV29-1	once	.	TRBJ1-2	TGCAGCGTGTGGGACGCTTATGGCTACACCTTC	CSVWDAYGYTF
TRBV4-1	many	.	TRBJ1-6	TGCGCCAGCAGCCAAGTGGGCAGCGTCAATTCACCCCTCCACTTT	CASSQVGSVNSPLHF
TRBV2	.	.	TRBJ1-2	TGTGCCAGCAGTGCTAGAGATGTATGGGGGTTCGGCTACACCTTC	CASSARDVWGFGYTF
TRBV3-1	once	TRBD1	TRBJ1-1	TGTGCCAGCAGCGACAGGGAAGGAATGAACACTGAAGCTTTCTTT	CASSDREGMNTEAFF
TRBV19	.	TRBD2	TRBJ2-2	TGTGCCAGCAGCCCCCTGGGGACTAGCGGGTCCACCGGGGAGCTGTTTTTT	CASSPLGTSGSTGELFF
TRBV2	.	.	TRBJ2-2	TGTGCCAGCACCCGCGGAGGAAATCGGAACACCGGGGAGCTGTTTTTT	CASTRGGNRNTGELFF
TRBV19	.	.	TRBJ1-2	TGTGCCAGCGAACAGGAACTCTATGGCTACACCTTC	CASEQELYGYTF
TRBV5-4	.	.	TRBJ2-5	TGTGCCAGCAGCTTGGGTGGAGCGGCCCAGTACTTC	CASSLGGAAQYF
TRBV7-9	.	.	TRBJ2-7	TGTGCCAGCAGCCAAGATCGGGCATTCGAGCAGTACTTC	CASSQDRAFEQYF
TRBV29-1	many	TRBD1	TRBJ1-2	TGCAGCGTAACTATCGACAGGGCCTATGGCTACACCTTC	CSVTIDRAYGYTF
TRBV10-2	many	.	TRBJ1-6	TGCGCCAGCAGTGTGGTCTCGGGTTCACCCCTCCACTTT	CASSVVSGSPLHF
TRBV6-5	.	.	TRBJ1-1	TGTGCCAGCAGTTACGGTCGGGGCACGGTAAACACTGAAGCTTTCTTT	CASSYGRGTVNTEAFF
TRBV29-1	once	.	TRBJ2-2	TGCAGCGTTGAAGTAGGAGACAGTGAGGGGCAGTTTTTT	CSVEVGDSEGQFF
TRBV18	.	.	TRBJ1-5	TGTGCCAGCTCCTCCGGGGGACCCTATAGCAATCAGCCCCAGCATTTT	CASSSGGPYSNQPQHF
TRBV29-1	many	.	TRBJ2-7	TGCAGCGTAGGGGGAGGGTCCTACGAGCAGTACTTC	CSVGGGSYEQYF
TRBV12-3/TRBV12-4	.	TRBD1	TRBJ2-6	TGTGCCAGCAGTCGGGACAGGGCTTCAAACTCTGGGGCCAACGTCCTGACTTTC	CASSRDRASNSGANVLTF
TRBV19	many	.	TRBJ2-7	TGTGCCACCTCCGCCGGCGCCTATTCCTACGAGCAGTACTTC	CATSAGAYSYEQYF
TRBV20-1	many	TRBD1	TRBJ1-2	TGCAGTGCTAGACAGGGGGCCTATGGCTACACCTTC	CSARQGAYGYTF
TRBV11-2	few	.	TRBJ1-3	TGTGCCAGCAGCTCTAGGACGAACGGAAACACCATATATTTT	CASSSRTNGNTIYF
TRBV6-5	.	.	TRBJ1-5	TGTGCCAGCAGTTACTCGACCCGGCAGGGGTACAATCAGCCCCAGCATTTT	CASSYSTRQGYNQPQHF
TRBV25-1	many	.	TRBJ2-5	TGTGCCAGCAGTGAGTCCACCCGGGGGACACAAGAGACCCAGTACTTC	CASSESTRGTQETQYF
TRBV5-1	many	.	TRBJ1-1	TGCGCCAGCAGCTTGGACCAAGTTGAAGCTTTCTTT	CASSLDQVEAFF
TRBV15	many	.	TRBJ1-1	TGTGCCACCAGCAGAGCTGGGCAGGGGAACACTGAAGCTTTCTTT	CATSRAGQGNTEAFF
TRBV2	many	.	TRBJ1-5	TGTGCCACCGGGGGGATATCTAGCAATCAGCCCCAGCATTTT	CATGGISSNQPQHF
TRBV7-3	many	.	TRBJ1-2	TGTGCCAGCAGCCCGGAACATACAGGGTACTATGGCTACACCTTC	CASSPEHTGYYGYTF
TRBV12-3/TRBV12-4	many	.	TRBJ1-1	TGTGCCAGCAGCCCGGGACAACGAGAAGCTTTCTTT	CASSPGQREAFF